Shown below are 9 T cell receptor beta chains from a single sample sequenced in a study of control samples from healthy donors and cancer patients. The table came from immunoSEQ multiplex PCR; TCRdb's copy has only in-frame clones and leaves some out. The sample has approximately 49,000 clones, just over 85% seen once. The sequenced material came from PBMCs. The receptors stem from a woman aged 50 to 60 with lung cancer.

This clone has more than one count but fewer than ten. The V and J genes are TRBV19 and TRBJ1-5, with a weak D call TRBD1 (5 bases). Trimming removed 5 bases at V and 2 bases at J, with 16 bases between. The CDR3 totals 16 residues. CDR1 is LNHDA, CDR2 SQIVND, per germline (reference sequence). CDR3 nucleotide sequence: TGTGCCAGTAGTCCCGGGGCGGCGGGGCGCAATCAGCCCCAGCATTTT. Translated, it gives CASSPGAAGRNQPQHF.

The chain links TRBV19 to TRBJ2-6; no clear D. Germline-derived CDR1 and CDR2 are LNHDA and SQIVND (reference sequence). With 4 bases removed from V and 1 base from J, the gap between germline ends came to 11 bases. The CDR3 has 16 amino acids. CDR3 in DNA: TGTGCCAGTAGTACTCACCAGATTTCTGGGGCCAACGTCCTGACTTTC. It yields the protein CASSTHQISGANVLTF.

This chain links TRBV5-4 with TRBJ1-3; 8 positions match TRBD1. V trimming: 3 bases; J trimming: 2 bases; junction bases outside the gene matches: 7. This CDR3 region has 16 residues. Germline V lookup: CDR1 SGHNT, CDR2 YYREEE (reference sequence). DNA for the CDR3: TGTGCCAGCAGCTCGTCGGACAGGGAAGCTGGAAACACCATATATTTT. Its translation: CASSSSDREAGNTIYF.

J is TRBJ2-5 and V is TRBV7-2; D is perhaps TRBD2 (5 bases). This CDR3 contains 15 residues. The germline V and J ends were trimmed by 3 bases and 0 bases, with 11 bases remaining between them. In germline, CDR1 is SGHTA, CDR2 FQGNSA. The CDR3 spells CASSFGLRNQETQYF. CDR3 sequence (DNA): TGTGCCAGCAGCTTTGGACTCCGGAACCAAGAGACCCAGTACTTC.

The chain couples TRBV28 to TRBJ2-7, with D unresolved. Trimming stripped 5 bases from V and 2 bases from J, with 16 bases between. The CDR3 consists of 15 residues. Germline V gene data show CDR1 as MDHEN and CDR2 as SYDVKM. The CDR3 loop is CASSHDRDPTYEQYF. The CDR3 nucleotides are TGTGCCAGCAGTCATGACCGCGATCCCACCTACGAGCAGTACTTC.

This chain links TRBV6-6 with TRBJ1-3; unclear D gene. CDR3 size: 15 residues. Germline CDR1 is MNHNY and CDR2 is SVGAGI (reference sequence). V lost 7 bases, J lost 4 bases, and 17 bases lay in between. CDR3 amino acids: CASMDADFIGNTIYF. The CDR3 DNA is TGTGCCAGCATGGACGCGGACTTCATAGGAAACACCATATATTTT.

V is TRBV5-8 and J is TRBJ2-3; no firm D call. Germline V gene data show CDR1 as SGHTS and CDR2 as YDEGEE. This CDR3 comprises 13 residues. Trimming left V 4 bases short and J 2 bases short, with 8 bases between. The CDR3 DNA follows: TGTGCCAGCAGCATTGACCACACAGATACGCAGTATTTT. It codes for CASSIDHTDTQYF.

The sample holds one count of this clone. V is TRBV7-9 and J is TRBJ2-5; 9 bases fit TRBD1. With V trimmed by 5 bases and J by 5 bases, 9 bases remained unmatched. Germline CDR1 SEHNR, CDR2 FQNEAQ (reference sequence). The CDR3 covers 15 residues. CDR3 coding DNA: TGTGCCAGCAGCCGTTACAGGGGGCCGGGGGAGACCCAGTACTTC. Translation gives CASSRYRGPGETQYF.

This clone was observed a single time. This sequence joins TRBV18 and TRBJ2-5; TRBD1 agrees at 7 bases. After removal of 3 bases from V and 3 bases from J, the junction contained 1 base not matched to a gene. The CDR3 sequence is 13 residues long. CDR1 and CDR2 from the germline V gene are KGHSH and LQKENI. CDR3 coding DNA: TGTGCCAGCTCACCTACAGGGGAAGAGACCCAGTACTTC. Its protein product is CASSPTGEETQYF.